At least ten counts were recorded for the clone carrying this TCR beta chain. No antigen is known for it. Each CDR3 protein is one row after TCRdb ran MiXCR on the reads. The profile covers 200,000 to 300,000 distinct CDR3 sequences, with 9.1% appearing a single time and around 15% taken by the ten largest. These data originate in a study of T cell repertoires in cytomegalovirus infection. The overall study: TCR beta signatures that were public indicated CMV infection and matching HLA type.

Germline V CDR1 and CDR2: MNHEY, SMNVEV (reference sequence). V was shortened by 5 bases and J by 1 base, with 12 bases between the two germline ends. This CDR3 spans 14 amino acids. Study conclusions and caveats: Dominating the ex vivo response were TCR beta clonotypes that were CMV-specific and HLA-C-restricted. Totalled public TCR beta family frequency picked out people who carried CMV plus the relevant HLA.

This clonotype was sampled from a human donor in good health (CMV status not recorded). Some clones in this sample may be carry-over from other donors' samples. This chain uses TRBV27 with TRBJ2-7; D might be TRBD1 (6 bases). The specimen was PBMCs. The CDR3 spells CASSPYRVSYEQYF. The CDR3 DNA reads TGTGCCAGCAGTCCATACAGGGTATCCTACGAGCAGTACTTC.